This T cell receptor beta chain is from a study of blood T cell repertoires in COVID-19. Overall study context: The United States, Italy and Spain provided the acute and convalescent COVID-19 samples. PBMCs, B-cell-depleted T cells, or T cells were the source of the cDNA or gDNA that made up the material.

Clinical histories supplied by participants themselves formed the basis of cohort assignment. Assay: immunoSEQ multiplex PCR; the TCRdb copy retains only in-frame clones and omits some. The table has some 200,000 clones, roughly four fifths seen once. The sample taken for sequencing was PBMCs or T cells enriched from blood (not recorded which). The sequence derives from a woman aged 40 to 55 with acute COVID-19.

CDR3 coding DNA: TGTGCCAGCAGTTACGCCCGGGACAGGGTGGGTGGCTACACCTTC. It translates to CASSYARDRVGGYTF. The V and J genes are TRBV6-5 and TRBJ1-2, with TRBD1 matching 9 bases. J lost 7 bases, V lost 2 bases, and 8 bases had no gene match. Looked up from germline, CDR1 is MNHEY and CDR2 is SVGAGI. The CDR3 contains 15 residues.